Listed here are 28 T cell receptor beta chains from one sample, sequenced in a study of cytomegalovirus exposure and HLA in healthy donors. Repertoires were generated with immunoSEQ multiplex PCR, while TCRdb's copy carries only in-frame clones and drops some. The sample records 120,000 or so clones, about 90% being singletons. The sequencing sample was made of PBMCs. Receptors originate from a woman aged 18-29 years in good health and CMV-seronegative.

The rearrangement uses TRBV12-5 and TRBJ2-2, with D unresolved. The germline CDR1 and CDR2 sequences are LGHNT and FRNRAP. V was trimmed by 9 bases and J by 7 bases, leaving 9 bases between them. The CDR3 spans 11 residues. CDR3 DNA sequence: TGTGCTAGCATGGCGGTCGGGGAGCTGTTTTTT. Translated: CASMAVGELFF.

V gene TRBV20-1 combines with J gene TRBJ1-1; no reliable D call. Trimming removed 3 bases at V and 2 bases at J, with 4 bases between. The length of the CDR3 is 11 residues. The germline gives CDR1 DFQATT, CDR2 SNEGSKA (reference sequence). Here the CDR3 reads CSASLNTEAFF. Written as DNA, the CDR3 is TGCAGTGCTAGTCTTAACACTGAAGCTTTCTTT.

The genes are TRBV6-6 and TRBJ2-3, with D maybe TRBD1 (6 bases). Looked up from germline, CDR1 is MNHNY and CDR2 is SVGAGI (reference sequence). V was trimmed by 9 bases and J by 6 bases, leaving 13 bases between them. This CDR3 contains 12 residues. CDR3 amino acids: CASRGSTDTQYF. DNA for the CDR3: TGTGCCAGTAGGGGGAGTACCGATACGCAGTATTTT.

The chain links TRBV4-1 to TRBJ1-4, with 8 positions matching TRBD1. In germline, CDR1 is MGHRA, CDR2 YSYEKL. The V gene end was trimmed by 4 bases and the J gene end by 7 bases; junction bases not matched to a gene: 5. The CDR3 is 14 amino acids. The CDR3 here is CASSPRTGTEKLFF. The DNA of the CDR3 is TGCGCCAGCAGCCCCCGGACAGGGACTGAAAAACTGTTTTTT.

The chain carries TRBV5-5 and TRBJ1-4; tentatively, D is TRBD1 (6 bases). Germline values: CDR1 SGHKS, CDR2 YYEKEE (reference sequence). Trimming left V 4 bases short and J 4 bases short, with 14 bases between. The CDR3 sequence is 15 residues long. The CDR3 reads CASSRSGALNEKLFF. The CDR3 DNA follows: TGTGCCAGCAGCAGATCAGGGGCTCTTAATGAAAAACTGTTTTTT.

The chain is built from TRBV28 and TRBJ2-1, with 9 bases aligning to TRBD2. This CDR3 comprises 13 residues. The V and J ends lost 2 bases and 9 bases, in that order; junction bases with no gene match: 2. The germline CDR1 and CDR2 sequences are MDHEN and SYDVKM. The CDR3 loop reads CASSLAGGGEQFF. CDR3 DNA: TGTGCCAGCAGTTTAGCGGGGGGGGGTGAGCAGTTCTTC.

The chain employs TRBV7-9 and TRBJ2-1, with a possible D match to TRBD1 (5 bases). V was clipped by 5 bases and J by 4 bases, with 9 bases between them. The CDR3 spans 13 residues. CDR1 SEHNR and CDR2 FQNEAQ come from the germline V gene (reference sequence). The CDR3 DNA sequence: TGTGCCAGCAGCCCCGGACAATACAATGAGCAGTTCTTC. Its translation is CASSPGQYNEQFF.

This clone was picked up a small number of times. J is TRBJ2-7 and V is TRBV4-1; 8 bases align to TRBD1. V was pared by 0 bases and J by 3 bases, with 4 bases of the junction left unmatched. Germline-derived CDR1 and CDR2 are MGHRA and YSYEKL. The CDR3 runs 15 residues. CDR3 protein: CASSQDTGGLYEQYF. The CDR3 DNA is TGCGCCAGCAGCCAAGACACAGGGGGTCTCTACGAGCAGTACTTC.

This chain links TRBV13 with TRBJ2-7; D is undetermined. CDR1 is PRHDT, CDR2 FYEKMQ, per germline (reference sequence). Trimming left V 8 bases short and J 3 bases short, with 14 bases between. This CDR3 comprises 13 residues. CDR3 loop: CASSSQRHYEQYF. CDR3 sequence (DNA): TGTGCCAGCTCGTCGCAGCGTCACTACGAGCAGTACTTC. Complete variable domain (other parts from reference TRBV13 and TRBJ2-7): AAGVIQSPRHLIKEKRETATLKCYPIPRHDTVYWYQQGPGQDPQFLISFYEKMQSDKGSIPDRFSAQQFSDYHSELNMSSLELGDSALYFCASSSQRHYEQYFGPGTRLTVT.

V usage is TRBV2 and J usage is TRBJ2-3, with no clear D. CDR1 and CDR2 from the germline V gene are SNHLY and FYNNEI. This CDR3 is 14 amino acids long. V was clipped by 3 bases and J by 0 bases, with 7 bases between them. Written as DNA, the CDR3 is TGTGCCAGCAGTGATCTAATAAGCACAGATACGCAGTATTTT. This encodes CASSDLISTDTQYF. The full variable domain, its missing parts supplied by reference TRBV2 and TRBJ2-3, is EPEVTQTPSHQVTQMGQEVILRCVPISNHLYFYWYRQILGQKVEFLVSFYNNEISEKSEIFDDQFSVERPDGSNFTLKIRSTKLEDSAMYFCASSDLISTDTQYFGPGTRLTVL.

The chain links TRBV6-1 to TRBJ2-1, with 10 bases aligning to TRBD2. The CDR3 totals 13 residues. V was pared by 10 bases and J by 4 bases, with 4 bases of the junction left unmatched. CDR1 MNHNS and CDR2 SASEGT come from the germline V gene. CDR3 amino acids: CATTSGVYNEQFF. Here the CDR3 DNA reads TGTGCCACCACTAGCGGGGTTTACAATGAGCAGTTCTTC.

The chain couples TRBV5-1 to TRBJ2-4; 8 bases line up with TRBD1. Unmatched junction bases numbered 12, after V lost 4 bases and J lost 0 bases. Germline V lookup: CDR1 SGHRS, CDR2 YFSETQ. The CDR3 is made up of 18 amino acids. DNA for the CDR3: TGCGCCAGCAGCCGTGGGACAGGCTTTAGTCAAGCCAAAAACATTCAGTACTTC. Amino acid sequence: CASSRGTGFSQAKNIQYF.

The DNA of the CDR3 is TGTGCCAGCCAAGGGCGGGGGGCTGAAGCTTTCTTT. Its protein product is CASQGRGAEAFF. The chain combines TRBV14 with TRBJ1-1, with D tentatively TRBD1 (5 bases). The CDR3 spans 12 residues. CDR1 is SGHDN, CDR2 FVKESK, per germline. The ends were cut back, 8 bases at V and 6 bases at J, with 13 bases in the middle.

V is TRBV21-1 and J is TRBJ1-5; no check of the table's D call, TRBD1, against the DNA was made. TRBV21-1 is a pseudogene segment. The CDR3 consists of 15 residues. CDR3 sequence (DNA): TGTGCCAGCAGCGCCCCCGGGACAGACAATCAGCCCCAGCATTTT. Translation: CASSAPGTDNQPQHF.

The V gene is TRBV15, the J gene TRBJ2-1; D call uncertain. There are 17 residues in the CDR3. V was pared by 0 bases and J by 0 bases, with 12 bases between. The germline V gene encodes CDR1 LNHNV and CDR2 YYDKDF (reference sequence). CDR3 sequence: CATSRDLGTYSYNEQFF. The CDR3 region has the DNA TGTGCCACCAGCAGAGATCTGGGCACCTACTCCTACAATGAGCAGTTCTTC.

The chain carries TRBV5-1 and TRBJ2-2; possibly TRBD1 for D (5 bases). This CDR3 region has 16 residues. Germline assignment: CDR1 SGHRS and CDR2 YFSETQ. V lost 5 bases, J lost 0 bases, and 14 bases lay in between. CDR3 nucleotides: TGCGCCAGCAGTCCTCTCGTAGGGGCGAACACCGGGGAGCTGTTTTTT. It translates to CASSPLVGANTGELFF.

This clone was seen once. The chain is built from TRBV27 and TRBJ1-3, with D possibly TRBD1 on 6 matching bases. Germline loops: CDR1 MNHEY, CDR2 SMNVEV (reference sequence). Trimming cost V 2 bases and J 7 bases, with 27 bases left between them. The CDR3 totals 19 residues. CDR3 protein: CASSLGFLGTGGKMNTIYF. CDR3 sequence (DNA): TGTGCCAGCAGTTTAGGGTTCCTGGGCACGGGGGGCAAAATGAACACCATATATTTT.

The rearrangement links TRBV7-6 to TRBJ2-7; 10 bases are shared with TRBD2. With 5 bases clipped from V and 1 base from J, the junction kept 5 bases outside the gene matches. The CDR3 consists of 15 residues. Per germline, CDR1 SGHVS and CDR2 FNYEAQ. This CDR3 reads CASSPSSGGSYEQYF. Here the CDR3 DNA reads TGTGCCAGCAGCCCCTCTAGCGGGGGATCCTACGAGCAGTACTTC.

The chain has TRBV5-1 and TRBJ1-5; 9 bases map to TRBD1. This CDR3 is built from 14 residues. Per germline, CDR1 SGHRS and CDR2 YFSETQ. With 5 bases clipped from V and 5 bases from J, the junction kept 5 bases outside the gene matches. CDR3 DNA: TGCGCCAGCAGAACGGGACAGGGTGATCAGCCCCAGCATTTT. Translating it yields CASRTGQGDQPQHF.

The rearrangement uses TRBV2 and TRBJ1-2; D not certain. CDR3 length: 13 residues. Trimming pared 6 bases from V and 8 bases from J, leaving 16 bases between. Germline CDR1 and CDR2: SNHLY and FYNNEI. This CDR3 reads CASRGPGGYGYTF. The CDR3 DNA sequence: TGTGCCAGCAGGGGTCCGGGAGGGTACGGCTACACCTTC.

V gene TRBV5-6 combines with J gene TRBJ1-5; D might be TRBD1 (5 bases). The CDR3 runs to 15 residues. The V end was cut by 1 base, the J end by 4 bases, with 12 bases between. Germline loops: CDR1 SGHDT, CDR2 YYEEEE. Here the CDR3 DNA reads TGTGCCAGCAGCTTGTGGCAGGGAAGGAATCAGCCCCAGCATTTT. Protein: CASSLWQGRNQPQHF.

V usage is TRBV5-5 and J usage is TRBJ1-6, with 7 nucleotides matching TRBD1. This CDR3 has 14 residues. Germline assignment: CDR1 SGHKS and CDR2 YYEKEE (reference sequence). With V trimmed by 4 bases and J by 18 bases, 16 bases remained unmatched. The CDR3 loop is CASSKQDRQIDYHF. As DNA, the CDR3 is TGTGCCAGCAGCAAACAGGACAGGCAAATTGATTACCACTTT.

The J gene is TRBJ2-2, the V gene TRBV9; the D is unclear. The germline V gene encodes CDR1 SGDLS and CDR2 YYNGEE. V lost 3 bases to trimming and J lost 2 bases, with 5 bases between them. There are 13 residues in the CDR3. The CDR3 bases are TGTGCCAGCAGCGCCCTAAACACCGGGGAGCTGTTTTTT. This translates into CASSALNTGELFF. Together with reference TRBV9 and TRBJ2-2, the CDR3 gives the full variable domain: DSGVTQTPKHLITATGQRVTLRCSPRSGDLSVYWYQQSLDQGLQFLIQYYNGEERAKGNILERFSAQQFPDLHSELNLSSLELGDSALYFCASSALNTGELFFGEGSRLTVL.

The DNA for the CDR3 is TGTGCCAGCAGTGAAGAGGGGGGACAGATATATGGCTACACCTTC. Its translation: CASSEEGGQIYGYTF. The chain couples TRBV6-1 to TRBJ1-2, with TRBD1 matching over 7 bases. CDR1 is MNHNS, CDR2 SASEGT, per germline. There are 15 residues in the CDR3. With V trimmed by 1 base and J by 5 bases, 7 bases remained unmatched.

V is TRBV11-2 and J is TRBJ2-7, with a possible D match to TRBD2 (5 bases). Per the germline V gene, CDR1 is SGHAT and CDR2 is FQNNGV. This CDR3 has 14 residues. Trimming took 0 bases from V and 6 from J, leaving 12 bases between them. The DNA of the CDR3 is TGTGCCAGCAGCTTAGATTTTAGCGAGGGCGAGCAGTACTTC. This codes for CASSLDFSEGEQYF.

The rearrangement joins TRBV9 to TRBJ1-6, with TRBD1 matching 8 bases. V lost 0 bases, J lost 10 bases, and 6 bases stayed unmatched. This CDR3 spans 15 amino acids. Per germline, CDR1 SGDLS and CDR2 YYNGEE. CDR3 region: CASSVEDRAGSPLHF. CDR3 coding DNA: TGTGCCAGCAGCGTAGAGGACAGGGCCGGATCACCCCTCCACTTT.

The chain joins TRBV4-1 to TRBJ2-1, with unresolved D. The CDR3 loop spans 12 amino acids. Germline CDR1 and CDR2: MGHRA and YSYEKL. The V end lost 7 bases, the J end lost 5 bases, and 9 bases lay between the germline ends. CDR3 loop: CASINLDNEQFF. CDR3 nucleotide sequence: TGCGCCAGCATTAACTTGGACAATGAGCAGTTCTTC.

The V call is TRBV28, the J call TRBJ1-1; D might be TRBD1 (5 bases). Trimming stripped 6 bases from V and 5 bases from J, with 13 bases between. The CDR3 consists of 13 residues. Germline V CDR1 and CDR2: MDHEN, SYDVKM. The CDR3 reads CASSGGEGTEAFF. DNA for the CDR3: TGTGCCAGCAGCGGTGGGGAGGGGACTGAAGCTTTCTTT.